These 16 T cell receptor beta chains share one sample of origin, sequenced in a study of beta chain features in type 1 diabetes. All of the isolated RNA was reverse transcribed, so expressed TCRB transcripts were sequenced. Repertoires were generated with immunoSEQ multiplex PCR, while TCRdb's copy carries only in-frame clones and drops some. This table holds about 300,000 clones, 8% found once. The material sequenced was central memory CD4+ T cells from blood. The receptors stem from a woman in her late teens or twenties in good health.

The CDR3 is CAIGRTGAKISSYNEQFF. Here the CDR3 DNA reads TGTGCCATCGGACGGACAGGGGCTAAAATCAGCTCCTACAATGAGCAGTTCTTC. The chain has TRBV10-3 and TRBJ2-1, with 9 bases aligning to TRBD1. The length of the CDR3 is 18 residues. V trimming: 8 bases; J trimming: 0 bases; junction bases outside the gene matches: 14. Germline CDR1 and CDR2: ENHRY and SYGVKD.

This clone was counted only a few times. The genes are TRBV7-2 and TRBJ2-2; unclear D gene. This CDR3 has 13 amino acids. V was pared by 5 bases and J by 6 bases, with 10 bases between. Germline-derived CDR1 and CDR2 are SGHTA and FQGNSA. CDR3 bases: TGTGCCAGCAGCCCACGAAGGGCCGGGGAGCTGTTTTTT. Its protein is CASSPRRAGELFF. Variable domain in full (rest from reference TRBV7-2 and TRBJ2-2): GAGVSQSPSNKVTEKGKDVELRCDPISGHTALYWYRQSLGQGLEFLIYFQGNSAPDKSGLPSDRFSAERTGGSVSTLTIQRTQQEDSAVYLCASSPRRAGELFFGEGSRLTVL.

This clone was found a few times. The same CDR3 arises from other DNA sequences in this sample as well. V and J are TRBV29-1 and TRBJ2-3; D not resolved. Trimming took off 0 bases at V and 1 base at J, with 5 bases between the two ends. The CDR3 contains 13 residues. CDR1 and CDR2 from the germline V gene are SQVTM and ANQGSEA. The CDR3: CSVEEGGTDTQYF. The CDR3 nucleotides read TGCAGCGTTGAAGAAGGTGGCACAGATACGCAGTATTTT.

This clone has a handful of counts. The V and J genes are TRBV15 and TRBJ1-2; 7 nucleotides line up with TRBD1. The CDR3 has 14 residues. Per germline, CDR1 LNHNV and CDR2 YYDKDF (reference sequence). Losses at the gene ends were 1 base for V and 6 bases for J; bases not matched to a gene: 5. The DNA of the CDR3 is TGTGCCACCAGCAGAGCCGACAGGGTTGATGGCTACACCTTC. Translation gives CATSRADRVDGYTF. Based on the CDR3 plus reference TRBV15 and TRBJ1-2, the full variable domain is DAMVIQNPRYQVTQFGKPVTLSCSQTLNHNVMYWYQQKSSQAPKLLFHYYDKDFNNEADTPDNFQSRRPNTSFCFLDIRSPGLGDTAMYLCATSRADRVDGYTFGSGTRLTVV.

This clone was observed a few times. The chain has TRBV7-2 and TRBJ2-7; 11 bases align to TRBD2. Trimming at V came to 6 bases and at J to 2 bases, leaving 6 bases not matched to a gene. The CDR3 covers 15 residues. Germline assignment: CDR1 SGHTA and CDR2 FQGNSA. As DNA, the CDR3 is TGTGCCAGCAGGTCGGGACTAGCGGCGGCCTACGAGCAGTACTTC. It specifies CASRSGLAAAYEQYF.

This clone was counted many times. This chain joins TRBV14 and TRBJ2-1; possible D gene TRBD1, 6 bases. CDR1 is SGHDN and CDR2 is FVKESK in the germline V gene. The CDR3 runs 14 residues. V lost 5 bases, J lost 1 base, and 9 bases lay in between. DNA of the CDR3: TGTGCCAGCAGCTATGGACAGTCCTACAATGAGCAGTTCTTC. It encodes CASSYGQSYNEQFF. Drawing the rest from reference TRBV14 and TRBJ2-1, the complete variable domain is EAGVTQFPSHSVIEKGQTVTLRCDPISGHDNLYWYRRVMGKEIKFLLHFVKESKQDESGMPNNRFLAERTGGTYSTLKVQPAELEDSGVYFCASSYGQSYNEQFFGPGTRLTVL.

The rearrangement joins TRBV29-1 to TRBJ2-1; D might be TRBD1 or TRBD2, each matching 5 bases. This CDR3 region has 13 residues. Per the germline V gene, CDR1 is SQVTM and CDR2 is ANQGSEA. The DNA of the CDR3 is TGCTCCTGGCCCAGGGAGTTTAACAATGAGCAGTTCTTC. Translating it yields CSWPREFNNEQFF.

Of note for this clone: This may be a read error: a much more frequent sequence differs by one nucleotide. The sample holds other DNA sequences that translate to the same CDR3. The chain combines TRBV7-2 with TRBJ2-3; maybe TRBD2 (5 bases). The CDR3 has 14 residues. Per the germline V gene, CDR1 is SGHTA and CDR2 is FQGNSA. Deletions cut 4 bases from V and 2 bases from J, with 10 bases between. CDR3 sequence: CASSSDGNTDTQYF. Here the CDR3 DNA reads TGTGCCAGCAGCTCGGACGGGAACACAGATACGCAGTATTTT.

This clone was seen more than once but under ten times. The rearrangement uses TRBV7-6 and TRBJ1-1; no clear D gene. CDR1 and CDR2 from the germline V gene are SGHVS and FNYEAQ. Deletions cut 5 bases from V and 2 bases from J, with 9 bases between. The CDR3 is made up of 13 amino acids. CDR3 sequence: CASSPIANTEAFF. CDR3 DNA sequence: TGTGCCAGCAGCCCGATAGCTAACACTGAAGCTTTCTTT.

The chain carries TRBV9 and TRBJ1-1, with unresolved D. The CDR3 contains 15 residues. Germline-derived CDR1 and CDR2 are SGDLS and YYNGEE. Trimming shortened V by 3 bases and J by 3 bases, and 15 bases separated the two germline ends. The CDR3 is CASSGSFYGDTEAFF. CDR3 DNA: TGTGCCAGCAGCGGATCTTTCTACGGAGACACTGAAGCTTTCTTT. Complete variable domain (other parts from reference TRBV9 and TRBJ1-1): DSGVTQTPKHLITATGQRVTLRCSPRSGDLSVYWYQQSLDQGLQFLIQYYNGEERAKGNILERFSAQQFPDLHSELNLSSLELGDSALYFCASSGSFYGDTEAFFGQGTRLTVV.

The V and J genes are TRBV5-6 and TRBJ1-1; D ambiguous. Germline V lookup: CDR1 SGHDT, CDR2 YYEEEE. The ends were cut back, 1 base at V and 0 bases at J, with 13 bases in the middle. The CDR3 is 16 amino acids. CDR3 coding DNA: TGTGCCAGCAGCTTGTATTCTGGCACAGTGAACACTGAAGCTTTCTTT. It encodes CASSLYSGTVNTEAFF.

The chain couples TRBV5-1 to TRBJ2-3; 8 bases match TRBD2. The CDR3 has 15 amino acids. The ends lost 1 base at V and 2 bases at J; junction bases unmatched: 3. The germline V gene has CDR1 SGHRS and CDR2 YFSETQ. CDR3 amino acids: CASSLRGGHTDTQYF. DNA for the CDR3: TGCGCCAGCAGCTTGCGCGGGGGGCACACAGATACGCAGTATTTT. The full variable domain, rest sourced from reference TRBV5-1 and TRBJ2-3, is KAGVTQTPRYLIKTRGQQVTLSCSPISGHRSVSWYQQTPGQGLQFLFEYFSETQRNKGNFPGRFSGRQFSNSRSEMNVSTLELGDSALYLCASSLRGGHTDTQYFGPGTRLTVL.

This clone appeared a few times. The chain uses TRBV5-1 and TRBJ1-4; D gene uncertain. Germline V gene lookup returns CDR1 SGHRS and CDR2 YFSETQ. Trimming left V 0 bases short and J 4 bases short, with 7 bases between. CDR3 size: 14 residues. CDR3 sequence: CASSLVPGNEKLFF. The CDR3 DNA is TGCGCCAGCAGCTTGGTGCCCGGTAATGAAAAACTGTTTTTT. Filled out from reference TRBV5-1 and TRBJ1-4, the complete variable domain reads KAGVTQTPRYLIKTRGQQVTLSCSPISGHRSVSWYQQTPGQGLQFLFEYFSETQRNKGNFPGRFSGRQFSNSRSEMNVSTLELGDSALYLCASSLVPGNEKLFFGSGTQLSVL.

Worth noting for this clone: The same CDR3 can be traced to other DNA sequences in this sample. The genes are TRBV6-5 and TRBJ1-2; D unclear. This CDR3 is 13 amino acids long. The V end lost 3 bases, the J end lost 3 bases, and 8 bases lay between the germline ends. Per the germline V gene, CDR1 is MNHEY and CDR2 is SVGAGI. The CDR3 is CASSYSWDYGYTF. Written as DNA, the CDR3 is TGTGCCAGCAGTTATTCGTGGGACTATGGCTACACCTTC.

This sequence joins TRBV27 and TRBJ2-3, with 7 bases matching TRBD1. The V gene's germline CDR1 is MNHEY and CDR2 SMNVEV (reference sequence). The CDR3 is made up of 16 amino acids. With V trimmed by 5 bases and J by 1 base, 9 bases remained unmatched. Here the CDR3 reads CASSPKGAGGTDTQYF. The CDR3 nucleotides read TGTGCCAGCAGTCCAAAGGGGGCAGGAGGCACAGATACGCAGTATTTT.

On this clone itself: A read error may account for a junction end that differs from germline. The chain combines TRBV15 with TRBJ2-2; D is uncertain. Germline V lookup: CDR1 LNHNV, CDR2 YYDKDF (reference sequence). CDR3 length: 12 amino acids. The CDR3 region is CATSTVVGELFF. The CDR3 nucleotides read TGTGCCACTAGCACTGTTGTCGGGGAGCTGTTTTTT.